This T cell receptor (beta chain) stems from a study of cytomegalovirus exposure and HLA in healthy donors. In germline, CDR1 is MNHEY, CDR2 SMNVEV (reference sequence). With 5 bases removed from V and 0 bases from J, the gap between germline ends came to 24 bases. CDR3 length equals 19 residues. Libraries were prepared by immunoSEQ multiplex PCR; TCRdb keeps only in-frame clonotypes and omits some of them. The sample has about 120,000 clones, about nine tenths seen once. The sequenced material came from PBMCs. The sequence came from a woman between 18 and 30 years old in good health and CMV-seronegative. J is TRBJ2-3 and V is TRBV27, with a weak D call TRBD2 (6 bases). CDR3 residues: CASSLKPGLGLASTDTQYF. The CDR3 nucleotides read TGTGCCAGCAGTCTCAAACCGGGGCTTGGGCTAGCGAGCACAGATACGCAGTATTTT.